These 15 T cell receptor beta chains were all obtained from the same sample, sequenced in a study of T cell clonality in common variable immunodeficiency. General study results and limits: In common variable immunodeficiency, TCR beta chains reportedly carried fewer deletions and N-nucleotide insertions.

Produced via immunoSEQ multiplex PCR; TCRdb's table is partial and in-frame only. The data show around 3,700 clones, with none appearing a single time. The antigens these receptors bind are not known. Sequenced sample: peripheral blood mononuclear cells. The source is a human donor with common variable immunodeficiency.

This clone was detected ten times or more. Sequencing ends 3 residues short of the CDR3 end; the germline J gene provides the rest. The chain links TRBV4-1 to TRBJ2-1; TRBD2 is a possible D gene (5 bases). Germline CDR1 MGHRA, CDR2 YSYEKL. The CDR3 is 17 residues long. Between the trimmed V and J ends, which lost 5 bases and 3 bases, there was a span of 20 bases. The CDR3 sequence: CASSSVSGPAFYNEQFF. Partial CDR3 DNA: TGCGCCAGCAGCTCGGTAAGCGGTCCGGCTTTCTACAATGAG.

This clone is labeled as medium-sized (0.01 to 0.1%). The read terminates 3 residues ahead of where the CDR3 ends, so the germline J gene completes it. The chain has TRBV30 and TRBJ2-5; D remains unclear. In germline, CDR1 is GTSNPN, CDR2 SVGIG (reference sequence). Between the trimmed V and J ends, which lost 2 bases and 5 bases, there was a span of 18 bases. The CDR3 has 15 amino acids. CDR3 bases read: TGTGCCTGGAGTTTTGCAGGCAGATATGAGGAGACC. This translates into CAWSFAGRYEET. The CDR3 reads in full as CAWSFAGRYEETQYF.

This clone has more than one count but fewer than ten. The CDR3 extends 3 residues past the end of the read, so its final part is completed from the germline J gene. V is TRBV7-9 and J is TRBJ1-1; a weak D match, TRBD1 (6 bases). Germline-derived CDR1 and CDR2 are SEHNR and FQNEAQ (reference sequence). The germline V and J ends were trimmed by 1 base and 5 bases, with 14 bases remaining between them. This CDR3 has 15 amino acids. The chain's CDR3 is CASSLVSGQGTEAFF. The sequenced part of the CDR3 DNA is TGTGCCAGCAGCTTAGTAAGTGGTCAGGGGACTGAA.

Notes on this clone: The read finishes 3 residues shy of the CDR3 end, and the germline J gene is used to complete it. The V gene is TRBV7-3, the J gene TRBJ2-3, with D tentatively TRBD2 (6 bases). Germline-derived CDR1 and CDR2 are SGHTA and FQGTGA. The CDR3 length is 14 residues. Trimming shortened V by 4 bases and J by 2 bases, and 10 bases separated the two germline ends. The CDR3 reads CASSWAGNTDTQYF. The part of the CDR3 DNA that was read is TGTGCCAGCAGCTGGGCGGGAAACACAGATACG.

This clone was counted between two and nine times. The DNA read from the CDR3 is TGTGCCAGTAGTGGAAGGACAGCCCAGGACTATGGC. This encodes CASSGRTAQDYG. The full CDR3 reads CASSGRTAQDYGYTF. The chain recombines TRBV19 with TRBJ1-2; the D gene is possibly TRBD1 (6 bases). The read is 3 residues too short to cover the CDR3 end, so that end is filled in from the germline J gene. CDR3 length equals 15 residues. CDR1 LNHDA and CDR2 SQIVND come from the germline V gene (reference sequence). With 5 bases removed from V and 3 bases from J, the gap between germline ends came to 16 bases. The full variable domain, in which reference TRBV19 and TRBJ1-2 provide the parts outside the CDR3, is DGGITQSPKYLFRKEGQNVTLSCEQNLNHDAMYWYRQDPGQGLRLIYYSQIVNDFQKGDIAEGYSVSREKKESFPLTVTSAQKNPTAFYLCASSGRTAQDYGYTFGSGTRLTVV.

This clone came up a few times. The DNA ends 3 residues before the CDR3 does, and the rest of the CDR3 is filled in from the germline J gene. The rearrangement links TRBV7-9 to TRBJ1-1; D not certain. This CDR3 region has 14 residues. Trimming shortened V by 5 bases and J by 5 bases, and 15 bases separated the two germline ends. Germline V lookup: CDR1 SEHNR, CDR2 FQNEAQ (reference sequence). CDR3 DNA, as far as it was read: TGTGCCAGCAGCCCGACAAGGGTAGAGACTGAA. It encodes CASSPTRVETE. The full CDR3 sequence reads CASSPTRVETEAFF.

This clone turned up a few times. The read ends 3 residues shy of where the CDR3 ends; the end is completed using the germline J gene. The gene calls are TRBV7-9 and TRBJ2-5; TRBD2 matches at 8 bases. J gave up 1 base and V 5 bases, and 6 bases lay outside the gene matches. Germline values: CDR1 SEHNR, CDR2 FQNEAQ (reference sequence). This CDR3 has 15 amino acids. The CDR3 protein is CASSNRAGVQETQYF. CDR3 bases read: TGTGCCAGCAGCAATCGAGCGGGGGTCCAAGAGACC.

There are a few counts of this clone. With the read ending 3 residues before the CDR3 end, the germline J gene is used to fill in that end. The chain combines TRBV7-8 with TRBJ2-7; D not certain. Trimming stripped 8 bases from V and 1 base from J, with 9 bases between. CDR3 length equals 12 residues. The germline V gene has CDR1 SGHVS and CDR2 FQNEAQ. Partial CDR3 DNA: TGTGCCAGCGGTGGGCCTTCCTACGAG. Translated, it gives CASGGPSYE. In full, the CDR3 is CASGGPSYEQYF.

This clone is medium-sized by share. The read gets to within 3 residues of the CDR3 end, and the germline J gene fills in the rest. The J gene is TRBJ2-1, the V gene TRBV2; D gene unclear. CDR3 size: 12 residues. CDR1 and CDR2 from the germline V gene are SNHLY and FYNNEI. V shed 7 bases and J shed 1 base, with 5 bases lying between them. The CDR3 sequence is CASTRSYNEQFF. The CDR3 DNA, read in part, is TGTGCCAGCACTCGGTCCTACAATGAG. The whole variable domain, filled in from reference TRBV2 and TRBJ2-1, reads EPEVTQTPSHQVTQMGQEVILRCVPISNHLYFYWYRQILGQKVEFLVSFYNNEISEKSEIFDDQFSVERPDGSNFTLKIRSTKLEDSAMYFCASTRSYNEQFFGPGTRLTVL.

This clone was picked up many times. The CDR3 end is not reached by the read, which stops 3 residues before it; the germline J gene fills it in. V gene TRBV20-1 combines with J gene TRBJ1-1, with D unclear. Germline loops: CDR1 DFQATT, CDR2 SNEGSKA (reference sequence). Trimming removed 7 bases at V and 1 base at J, with 7 bases between. This CDR3 comprises 11 residues. The DNA read from the CDR3 is TGCAGTGTATCGGGGAACACTGAA. Amino acid sequence: CSVSGNTE. The full CDR3 reads CSVSGNTEAFF.

This clone showed up just a few times. The CDR3 DNA, read in part, is TGTGCCAGTAGTCCCCGACAGGGAGGGGGGCATGGC. Amino acid sequence: CASSPRQGGGHG. The full CDR3 sequence reads CASSPRQGGGHGYTF. The rearrangement joins TRBV19 to TRBJ1-2, with 7 bases fitting TRBD1. The CDR3 end is not reached by the read, which stops 3 residues before it; the germline J gene fills it in. With V trimmed by 5 bases and J by 6 bases, 12 bases remained unmatched. CDR1 and CDR2 from the germline V gene are LNHDA and SQIVND (reference sequence). The CDR3 length is 15 residues.

Turning to this clone: The read terminates 3 residues before the CDR3 end, so the remaining end is supplied by the germline J gene. The chain has TRBV7-8 and TRBJ2-5, with 9 bases identical to TRBD1. Germline CDR1 and CDR2: SGHVS and FQNEAQ. J was trimmed by 7 bases and V by 6 bases; bases with no gene match: 12. This CDR3 contains 15 residues. CDR3 sequence: CASRVLRDRVGTQYF. The CDR3 DNA, read in part, is TGTGCCAGCAGGGTACTCCGGGACAGGGTGGGGACC.

To note about this clone: From the germline J gene comes the end of the CDR3, since the read stops 3 residues before it. V is TRBV7-2 and J is TRBJ2-3, with unresolved D. V was cut by 1 base and J by 0 bases, with 8 bases left in between. Per germline, CDR1 SGHTA and CDR2 FQGNSA. CDR3 length: 15 residues. CDR3 bases read: TGTGCCAGCAGCTTAGTGCGTCATAGCACAGATACG. Translation: CASSLVRHSTDT. The full CDR3 is CASSLVRHSTDTQYF.

The sample holds many counts of this clone. The read finishes 3 residues shy of the CDR3 end, and the germline J gene is used to complete it. The chain employs TRBV18 and TRBJ1-5; the D gene is possibly TRBD1 (5 bases). V gave up 3 bases and J gave up 5 bases, with 14 bases separating them. From germline, CDR1 is KGHSH and CDR2 LQKENI. The CDR3 consists of 15 residues. The part of the CDR3 DNA that was read is TGTGCCAGCTCACCGGACACTGTACTTGATCAGCCC. This sequence encodes CASSPDTVLDQP. The complete CDR3 sequence is CASSPDTVLDQPQHF.

By share, this clone counts as medium-sized (0.01 to 0.1%). The DNA ends 3 residues before the CDR3 does, and the rest of the CDR3 is filled in from the germline J gene. The chain uses TRBV10-3 and TRBJ1-1, with a weak D call TRBD1 (6 bases). The CDR3 loop spans 17 amino acids. Germline V gene lookup returns CDR1 ENHRY and CDR2 SYGVKD. Trimming removed 6 bases at V and 0 bases at J, with 20 bases between. The DNA read from the CDR3 is TGTGCCATCAGGGAGCTCCCAGGGGTGACCATGAACACTGAA. Amino acids: CAIRELPGVTMNTE. The CDR3 as a whole reads CAIRELPGVTMNTEAFF.